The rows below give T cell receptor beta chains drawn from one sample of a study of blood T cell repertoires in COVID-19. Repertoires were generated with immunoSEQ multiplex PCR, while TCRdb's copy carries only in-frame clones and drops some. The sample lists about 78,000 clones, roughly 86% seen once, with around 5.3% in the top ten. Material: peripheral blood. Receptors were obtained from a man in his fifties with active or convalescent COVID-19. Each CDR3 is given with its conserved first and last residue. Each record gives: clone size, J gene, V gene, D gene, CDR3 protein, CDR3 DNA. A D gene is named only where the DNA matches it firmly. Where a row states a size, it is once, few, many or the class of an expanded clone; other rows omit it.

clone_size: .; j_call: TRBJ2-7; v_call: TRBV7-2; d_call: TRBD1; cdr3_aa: CASSADRGDRYEQYF; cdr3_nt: TGTGCCAGCAGCGCGGACAGGGGAGACCGTTACGAGCAGTACTTC
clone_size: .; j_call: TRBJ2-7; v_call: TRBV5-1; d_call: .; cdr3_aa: CASSPMTGTSYEQYF; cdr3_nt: TGCGCCAGCAGCCCCATGACAGGTACCTCCTACGAGCAGTACTTC
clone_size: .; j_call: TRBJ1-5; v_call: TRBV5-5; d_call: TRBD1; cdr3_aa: CASSLEAGGINQPQHF; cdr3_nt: TGTGCCAGCAGCTTGGAGGCAGGGGGTATCAATCAGCCCCAGCATTTT
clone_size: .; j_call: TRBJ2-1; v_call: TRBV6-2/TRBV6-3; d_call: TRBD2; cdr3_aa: CASNPQPVLAGGPHEQFF; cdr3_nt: TGTGCCAGCAACCCCCAACCAGTTCTAGCGGGGGGGCCTCATGAGCAGTTCTTC
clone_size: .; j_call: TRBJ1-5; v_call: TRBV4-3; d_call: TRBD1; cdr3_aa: CASSQDHLDRGGFNQPQHF; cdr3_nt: TGCGCCAGCAGCCAAGATCATTTGGACAGGGGAGGTTTCAATCAGCCCCAGCATTTT
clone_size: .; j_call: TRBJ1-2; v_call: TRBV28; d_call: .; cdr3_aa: CASSPRVPNYGYTF; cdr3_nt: TGTGCCAGCAGTCCCAGGGTCCCGAACTATGGCTACACCTTC
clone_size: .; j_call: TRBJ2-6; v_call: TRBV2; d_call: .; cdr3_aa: CASRGPRGSGANVLTF; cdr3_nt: TGTGCCAGCAGAGGGCCTCGGGGTAGTGGGGCCAACGTCCTGACTTTC
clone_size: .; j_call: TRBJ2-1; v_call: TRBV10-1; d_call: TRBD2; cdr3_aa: CASSAVLAGDNEQFF; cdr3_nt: TGCGCCAGCAGTGCCGTCTTAGCGGGGGACAATGAGCAGTTCTTC
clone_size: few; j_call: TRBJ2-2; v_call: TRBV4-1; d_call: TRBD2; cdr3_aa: CASSRGLAGANTGELFF; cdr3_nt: TGCGCCAGCAGCCGGGGACTAGCGGGGGCCAACACCGGGGAGCTGTTTTTT
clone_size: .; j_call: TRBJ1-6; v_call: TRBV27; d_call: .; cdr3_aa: CASSPDPRAYNSPLHF; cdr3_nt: TGTGCCAGCAGTCCTGACCCCAGGGCCTATAATTCACCCCTCCACTTT
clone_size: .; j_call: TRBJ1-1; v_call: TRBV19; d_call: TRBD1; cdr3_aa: CASHRFGQGRSTEAFF; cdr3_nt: TGTGCCAGCCATCGTTTCGGACAGGGAAGGAGCACTGAAGCTTTCTTT
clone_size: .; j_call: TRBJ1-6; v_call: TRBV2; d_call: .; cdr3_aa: CASSELGAFILHF; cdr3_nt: TGTGCCAGCAGTGAATTGGGGGCGTTTATACTCCACTTT
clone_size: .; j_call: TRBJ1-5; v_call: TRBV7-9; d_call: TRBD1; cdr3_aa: CASSQSTGGYSNQPQHF; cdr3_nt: TGTGCCAGCAGCCAATCTACAGGGGGGTATAGCAATCAGCCCCAGCATTTT
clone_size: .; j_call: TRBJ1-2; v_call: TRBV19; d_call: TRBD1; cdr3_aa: CASSNLQGAYGYTF; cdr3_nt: TGTGCCAGTAGTAACCTACAGGGGGCTTATGGCTACACCTTC
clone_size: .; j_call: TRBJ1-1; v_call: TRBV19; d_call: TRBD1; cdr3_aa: CASSQRQGRGTEAFF; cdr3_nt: TGTGCCAGTAGTCAAAGACAGGGCCGGGGCACTGAAGCTTTCTTT
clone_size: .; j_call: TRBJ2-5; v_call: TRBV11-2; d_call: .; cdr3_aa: CASSSGGEETQYF; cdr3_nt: TGTGCCAGCAGCTCCGGAGGGGAAGAGACCCAGTACTTC
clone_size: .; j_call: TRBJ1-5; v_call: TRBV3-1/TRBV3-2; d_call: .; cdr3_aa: CASSQAPTQPQHF; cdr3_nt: TGTGCCAGCAGCCAAGCCCCTACCCAGCCCCAGCATTTT
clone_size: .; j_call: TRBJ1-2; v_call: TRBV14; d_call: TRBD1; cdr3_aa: CASSLQGSSNYGYTF; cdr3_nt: TGTGCCAGCAGCCTACAGGGGTCCTCCAACTATGGCTACACCTTC
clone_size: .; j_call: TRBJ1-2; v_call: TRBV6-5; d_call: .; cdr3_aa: CASSRQENYGYTF; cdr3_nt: TGTGCCAGCAGTCGACAGGAGAACTATGGCTACACCTTC
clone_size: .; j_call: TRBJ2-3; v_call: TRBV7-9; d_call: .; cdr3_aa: CASTRPGTDTQYF; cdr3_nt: TGTGCCAGCACCCGCCCAGGCACAGATACGCAGTATTTT
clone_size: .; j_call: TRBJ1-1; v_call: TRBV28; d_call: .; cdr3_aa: CASSLEGVTEAFF; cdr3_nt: TGTGCCAGCAGTTTAGAAGGGGTCACTGAAGCTTTCTTT
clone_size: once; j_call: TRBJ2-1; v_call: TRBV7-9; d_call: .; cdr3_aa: CASSLHLSSYNEQFF; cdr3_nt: TGTGCCAGCAGCCTTCACTTGAGCTCCTACAATGAGCAGTTCTTC
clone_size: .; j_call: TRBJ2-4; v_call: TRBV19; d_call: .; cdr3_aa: CATATGRAKNIQYF; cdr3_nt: TGTGCCACCGCTACAGGGAGAGCCAAAAACATTCAGTACTTC
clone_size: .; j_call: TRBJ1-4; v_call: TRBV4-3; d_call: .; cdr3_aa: CASSPDGGRGTEKLFF; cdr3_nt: TGCGCCAGCAGCCCAGACGGGGGGCGCGGTACTGAAAAACTGTTTTTT
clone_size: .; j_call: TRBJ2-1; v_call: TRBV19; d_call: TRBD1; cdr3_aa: CASSWGTGDNEQFF; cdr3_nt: TGTGCCAGTAGTTGGGGGACAGGGGACAATGAGCAGTTCTTC
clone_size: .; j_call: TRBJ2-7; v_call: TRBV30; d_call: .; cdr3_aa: CAWSPPSTVGYEQYF; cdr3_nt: TGTGCCTGGAGCCCTCCCTCGACTGTTGGCTACGAGCAGTACTTC
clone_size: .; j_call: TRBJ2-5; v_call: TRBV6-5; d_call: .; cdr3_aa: CASSTPGTRETQYF; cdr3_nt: TGTGCCAGCAGTACCCCCGGGACAAGAGAGACCCAGTACTTC
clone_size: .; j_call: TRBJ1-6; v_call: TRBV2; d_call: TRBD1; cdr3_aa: CASRLQGAGNNSPLHF; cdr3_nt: TGTGCCAGCAGGTTACAGGGGGCCGGGAATAATTCACCCCTCCACTTT
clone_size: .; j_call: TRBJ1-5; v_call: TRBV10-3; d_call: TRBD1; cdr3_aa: CAISPGGLQPQHF; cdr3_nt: TGTGCCATCAGTCCAGGGGGGCTTCAGCCCCAGCATTTT
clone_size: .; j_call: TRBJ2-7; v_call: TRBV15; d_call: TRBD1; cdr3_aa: CATSRDPGQGSEQYF; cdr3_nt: TGTGCCACCAGCAGAGATCCCGGACAGGGAAGCGAGCAGTACTTC
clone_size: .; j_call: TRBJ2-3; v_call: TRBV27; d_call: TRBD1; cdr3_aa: CASSPDRVVPDTQYF; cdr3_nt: TGTGCCAGCAGTCCCGACAGGGTTGTTCCAGATACGCAGTATTTT
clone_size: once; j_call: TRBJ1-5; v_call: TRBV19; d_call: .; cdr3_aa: CASSDRIYSNQPQHF; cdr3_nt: TGTGCCAGTAGTGACAGAATTTATAGCAATCAGCCCCAGCATTTT
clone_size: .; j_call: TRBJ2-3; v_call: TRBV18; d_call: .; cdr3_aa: CASSPTVLDTQYF; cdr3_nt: TGTGCCAGCTCACCGACAGTTCTAGATACGCAGTATTTT
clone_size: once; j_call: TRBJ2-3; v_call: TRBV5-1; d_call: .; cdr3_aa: CASRIQGPQYF; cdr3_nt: TGCGCCAGCAGGATACAGGGCCCGCAGTATTTT
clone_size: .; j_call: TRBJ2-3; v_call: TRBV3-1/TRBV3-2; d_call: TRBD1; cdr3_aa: CASSQIQGGTDTQYF; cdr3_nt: TGTGCCAGCAGCCAAATACAGGGGGGCACAGATACGCAGTATTTT
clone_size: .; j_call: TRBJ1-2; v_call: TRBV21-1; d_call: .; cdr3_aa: CASSKGGWGLYGYTF; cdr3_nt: TGTGCCAGCAGCAAAGGGGGCTGGGGCCTATATGGCTACACCTTC